The 32 T cell receptor beta chains below all came from one sample that was sequenced in a study of T cells in tuberculosis (dated by TCRdb to the late 2010s). Preparation of the library involved the immunoSEQ multiplex PCR assay. Imported from immuneACCESS, the table was reduced by TCRdb to in-frame sequences with V and J called. These copies leave out some clones; in studies compared against another copy, an unresolved V gene accounts for under half, and the cause of the remainder is not known. Here the sample has about 28,000 clones; 90% occur a single time. Clones ranked in the top ten supply about 6.5% of the sample. Material: PBMCs. Receptor source: a donor aged 10 to 29 with latent tuberculosis or without tuberculosis infection.

The chain joins TRBV19 to TRBJ2-2; 8 nucleotides align to TRBD1. Germline values: CDR1 LNHDA, CDR2 SQIVND (reference sequence). V lost 5 bases, J lost 1 base, and 6 bases stayed unmatched. This CDR3 is 16 amino acids long. The CDR3 region is CASSVRTGKNTGELFF. The DNA for the CDR3 is TGTGCCAGTAGTGTGAGGACAGGGAAGAACACCGGGGAGCTGTTTTTT. Full variable domain (rest looked up from reference TRBV19 and TRBJ2-2): DGGITQSPKYLFRKEGQNVTLSCEQNLNHDAMYWYRQDPGQGLRLIYYSQIVNDFQKGDIAEGYSVSREKKESFPLTVTSAQKNPTAFYLCASSVRTGKNTGELFFGEGSRLTVL.

The rearrangement uses TRBV2 and TRBJ1-1; D not certain. CDR1 and CDR2 from the germline V gene are SNHLY and FYNNEI. Trimming took 7 bases from V and 2 from J, leaving 14 bases between them. This CDR3 has 14 amino acids. CDR3 sequence (DNA): TGTGCCAGCAATCTTGTCGGGGTTAACACTGAAGCTTTCTTT. This encodes CASNLVGVNTEAFF. Looking up the rest from reference TRBV2 and TRBJ1-1 gives the full variable domain: EPEVTQTPSHQVTQMGQEVILRCVPISNHLYFYWYRQILGQKVEFLVSFYNNEISEKSEIFDDQFSVERPDGSNFTLKIRSTKLEDSAMYFCASNLVGVNTEAFFGQGTRLTVV.

The chain uses TRBV19 and TRBJ1-3; D remains unclear. The CDR3 consists of 13 residues. The germline V gene encodes CDR1 LNHDA and CDR2 SQIVND (reference sequence). The V end was cut by 5 bases, the J end by 2 bases, with 7 bases between. CDR3 DNA: TGTGCCAGTAGTGAGGAGGCTGGAAACACCATATATTTT. Residues: CASSEEAGNTIYF.

This chain uses TRBV7-2 with TRBJ1-1; D is undetermined. Trimming removed 5 bases from V and 2 bases from J, with 15 bases in between. The V gene's germline CDR1 is SGHTA and CDR2 FQGNSA. This CDR3 comprises 15 residues. CDR3 bases: TGTGCCAGCAGCCCTAGGTCAGGAGGAAACACTGAAGCTTTCTTT. As protein: CASSPRSGGNTEAFF.

Written as DNA, the CDR3 is TGTGCCGAGGGACAGGGGGCAACAGATACGCAGTATTTT. This sequence encodes CAEGQGATDTQYF. This sequence joins TRBV2 and TRBJ2-3; 12 nucleotides line up with TRBD1. Germline values: CDR1 SNHLY, CDR2 FYNNEI. Trimming took 11 bases from V and 3 from J; bases not matched to a gene: 3. CDR3 length: 13 amino acids.

This chain joins TRBV25-1 and TRBJ2-3; 8 bases align to TRBD2. The J segment lost 1 base and the V segment lost 7 bases, leaving 4 bases of the junction unmatched. Looked up from germline, CDR1 is MGHDK and CDR2 is SYGVNS. CDR3 length: 14 amino acids. In DNA, the CDR3 is TGTGCCAGCAAGGCGACTAGCGGCACAGATACGCAGTATTTT. It translates to CASKATSGTDTQYF.

The rearrangement uses TRBV28 and TRBJ1-2, with D unresolved. Germline-derived CDR1 and CDR2 are MDHEN and SYDVKM. CDR3 length: 14 amino acids. V lost 5 bases to trimming and J lost 6 bases, with 16 bases between them. Written as DNA, the CDR3 is TGTGCCAGCAGTCACCGGGTCACGAAGGATGGCTACACCTTC. This gives the protein CASSHRVTKDGYTF.

DNA of the CDR3: TGCGCCAGCAGCGCGAGGGACAGCGTTTTCTACGAGCAGTACTTC. It yields the protein CASSARDSVFYEQYF. The rearrangement joins TRBV4-1 to TRBJ2-7, with 7 nucleotides matching TRBD1. This CDR3 spans 15 amino acids. With V trimmed by 5 bases and J by 3 bases, 10 bases remained unmatched. CDR1 and CDR2 (germline): MGHRA, YSYEKL.

The chain uses TRBV7-6 and TRBJ2-7; weak D call: TRBD1 (6 bases). The CDR3 contains 13 residues. Germline V gene data show CDR1 as SGHVS and CDR2 as FNYEAQ. Trimming removed 4 bases at V and 3 bases at J, with 10 bases between. Written as DNA, the CDR3 is TGTGCCAGCAGCTCCTGGGACAACTACGAGCAGTACTTC. Translating it yields CASSSWDNYEQYF.

The rearrangement uses TRBV6-5 and TRBJ2-3, with D perhaps matching TRBD2 (7 bases). The CDR3 length is 13 residues. The germline CDR1 and CDR2 sequences are MNHEY and SVGAGI. The V gene lost 8 bases and the J gene lost 3 bases, with 12 bases spanning the gap. The CDR3 reads CASGGGGTDTQYF. CDR3 nucleotides: TGTGCCAGCGGGGGCGGGGGTACAGATACGCAGTATTTT.

The gene calls are TRBV5-5 and TRBJ1-1; the D gene is possibly TRBD1 (6 bases). The CDR3 covers 13 residues. Germline V CDR1 and CDR2: SGHKS, YYEKEE (reference sequence). Between the trimmed V and J ends, which lost 6 bases and 1 base, there was a span of 10 bases. CDR3 sequence: CASTSQGNTEAFF. The CDR3 coding sequence is TGTGCCAGCACCTCACAGGGGAACACTGAAGCTTTCTTT. Supplemented by reference TRBV5-5 and TRBJ1-1, the full variable domain reads DAGVTQSPTHLIKTRGQQVTLRCSPISGHKSVSWYQQVLGQGPQFIFQYYEKEERGRGNFPDRFSARQFPNYSSELNVNALLLGDSALYLCASTSQGNTEAFFGQGTRLTVV.

This chain uses TRBV19 with TRBJ1-1; 9 positions agree with TRBD1. J gave up 5 bases and V 9 bases, and 7 bases lay outside the gene matches. The germline CDR1 and CDR2 sequences are LNHDA and SQIVND (reference sequence). There are 13 residues in the CDR3. The CDR3 DNA reads as TGTGCCAGCCTAAACAGGGGGCGGACTGAAGCTTTCTTT. Amino acids: CASLNRGRTEAFF.

This rearrangement joins TRBV9 to TRBJ2-1, with 11 nucleotides matching TRBD2. The CDR3 consists of 16 residues. V was pared by 3 bases and J by 3 bases, with 5 bases of the junction left unmatched. Germline-derived CDR1 and CDR2 are SGDLS and YYNGEE. The CDR3, as DNA: TGTGCCAGCAGCGCAACCCTAGCGGGGGGCTACAATGAGCAGTTCTTC. Translated: CASSATLAGGYNEQFF. Variable domain in full (rest from reference TRBV9 and TRBJ2-1): DSGVTQTPKHLITATGQRVTLRCSPRSGDLSVYWYQQSLDQGLQFLIQYYNGEERAKGNILERFSAQQFPDLHSELNLSSLELGDSALYFCASSATLAGGYNEQFFGPGTRLTVL.

This clone was detected a few times. The J gene is TRBJ2-5, the V gene TRBV9, with D perhaps matching TRBD2 (7 bases). The CDR3 is 16 amino acids. Germline V lookup: CDR1 SGDLS, CDR2 YYNGEE. V was pared by 4 bases and J by 5 bases, with 21 bases between. Written as DNA, the CDR3 is TGTGCCAGCAGCCCAGAGGGGGGGGCCCCATTGGAGACCCAGTACTTC. Translated, it gives CASSPEGGAPLETQYF.

The table lists this clone with a count of one. The chain recombines TRBV7-9 with TRBJ1-2, with 10 bases identical to TRBD1. Germline V gene data show CDR1 as SEHNR and CDR2 as FQNEAQ (reference sequence). The CDR3 consists of 14 residues. After removal of 5 bases from V and 8 bases from J, the junction contained 8 bases not matched to a gene. The CDR3 region is CASSPSDRGQGYTF. DNA for the CDR3: TGTGCCAGCAGCCCAAGCGACAGGGGGCAAGGCTACACCTTC.

The chain joins TRBV11-2 to TRBJ1-5; D is unresolved. Germline V gene lookup returns CDR1 SGHAT and CDR2 FQNNGV. V was cut by 1 base and J by 7 bases, with 11 bases left in between. CDR3 length: 14 residues. DNA for the CDR3: TGTGCCAGCAGCTTAGGGGAGGACGGCCAGCCCCAGCATTTT. The encoded protein is CASSLGEDGQPQHF.

The V gene is TRBV10-2, the J gene TRBJ2-1; possibly TRBD2 for D (5 bases). This CDR3 contains 19 residues. Trimming took off 0 bases at V and 0 bases at J, with 18 bases between the two ends. Per germline, CDR1 WSHSY and CDR2 SAAADI. This CDR3 is CASSESPRRMTSSYNEQFF. The CDR3 DNA is TGCGCCAGCAGTGAGTCGCCCAGGAGGATGACAAGCTCCTACAATGAGCAGTTCTTC.

The J gene is TRBJ1-3, the V gene TRBV7-2, with a tentative D call TRBD1 (6 bases). CDR3 length: 16 amino acids. Germline V gene lookup returns CDR1 SGHTA and CDR2 FQGNSA. With 1 base removed from V and 1 base from J, the gap between germline ends came to 11 bases. For the CDR3, the DNA is TGTGCCAGCAGCTTAGACCGGGACACATCTGGAAACACCATATATTTT. Translated: CASSLDRDTSGNTIYF.

This chain joins TRBV5-4 and TRBJ2-7; 12 bases agree with TRBD2. This CDR3 spans 15 amino acids. V lost 9 bases to trimming and J lost 2 bases; unmatched junction nucleotides: 9. Germline values: CDR1 SGHNT, CDR2 YYREEE (reference sequence). The CDR3 nucleotides read TGTGCCACTAGCGGGGGGGCCGTCCCAGCCTACGAGCAGTACTTC. Protein: CATSGGAVPAYEQYF.

V is TRBV20-1 and J is TRBJ1-2; D gene unclear. CDR3 length: 11 amino acids. V lost 5 bases and J lost 4, with 8 bases in between. Germline CDR1 DFQATT, CDR2 SNEGSKA (reference sequence). The CDR3 DNA reads as TGCAGTGCTCTGGGCACCTATGGCTACACCTTC. Translated, it gives CSALGTYGYTF.

This sequence joins TRBV27 and TRBJ2-7; no reliable D call. CDR1 is MNHEY and CDR2 is SMNVEV in the germline V gene (reference sequence). This CDR3 comprises 13 residues. Deletions cut 8 bases from V and 5 bases from J, with 16 bases between. In nucleotides, the CDR3 is TGTGCCAGCGGTCGTGGTACGGTGGACGAGCAGTACTTC. This translates into CASGRGTVDEQYF.

The CDR3 nucleotides read TGTGCCAGCAGTGGCACAGGGAGTCCACCCCTCCACTTT. Its translation is CASSGTGSPPLHF. The rearrangement uses TRBV2 and TRBJ1-6; weak D call: TRBD1 (6 bases). Trimming took off 4 bases at V and 11 bases at J, with 12 bases between the two ends. Per germline, CDR1 SNHLY and CDR2 FYNNEI. The CDR3 extends over 13 amino acids.

This clone was detected only a few times. The V call is TRBV11-3, the J call TRBJ2-1; D gene ambiguous. The CDR3 extends over 15 amino acids. V dropped 0 bases and J dropped 2 bases, with 8 bases sitting between them. The V gene's germline CDR1 is SGHNT and CDR2 YENEEA. In DNA, the CDR3 is TGTGCCAGCAGCTTAGAGAGTGTGCCCTACAATGAGCAGTTCTTC. Residues: CASSLESVPYNEQFF.

This clone was detected once. V and J are TRBV5-4 and TRBJ2-1; 7 bases fit TRBD1. The junction had 6 bases not matched to a gene; V was cut back by 4 bases and J by 5 bases. The CDR3 extends over 14 amino acids. CDR1 and CDR2 from the germline V gene are SGHNT and YYREEE (reference sequence). The CDR3 DNA follows: TGTGCCAGCAGCCCGGCCACAGGGGACAATGAGCAGTTCTTC. It encodes CASSPATGDNEQFF.

The chain carries TRBV2 and TRBJ2-1, with TRBD2 matching over 9 bases. The V gene's germline CDR1 is SNHLY and CDR2 FYNNEI. CDR3 length: 14 amino acids. The trim removed 5 bases at V and 9 bases at J, leaving 8 bases unmatched. CDR3 sequence: CASSLAGAGGEQFF. For the CDR3, the DNA is TGTGCCAGCAGTTTAGCGGGGGCCGGGGGTGAGCAGTTCTTC. The variable domain in full, completed from reference TRBV2 and TRBJ2-1, reads EPEVTQTPSHQVTQMGQEVILRCVPISNHLYFYWYRQILGQKVEFLVSFYNNEISEKSEIFDDQFSVERPDGSNFTLKIRSTKLEDSAMYFCASSLAGAGGEQFFGPGTRLTVL.

The V gene is TRBV27, the J gene TRBJ2-2, with 7 bases fitting TRBD2. Germline trimming cut 6 bases from V and 2 bases from J; bases unmatched to any gene: 6. CDR3 length equals 15 residues. Germline loops: CDR1 MNHEY, CDR2 SMNVEV (reference sequence). The CDR3: CASSVAGVNTGELFF. CDR3 nucleotides: TGTGCCAGCAGCGTCGCGGGGGTTAACACCGGGGAGCTGTTTTTT.

This clone was found a few times. J is TRBJ2-2 and V is TRBV2; D not resolved. This CDR3 has 13 residues. Trimming shortened V by 6 bases and J by 7 bases, and 12 bases separated the two germline ends. Per the germline V gene, CDR1 is SNHLY and CDR2 is FYNNEI. CDR3 amino acids: CASRGTVHGELFF. Written as DNA, the CDR3 is TGTGCCAGCAGGGGTACAGTACACGGGGAGCTGTTTTTT.

This chain links TRBV20-1 with TRBJ1-1, with unresolved D. The CDR3 consists of 10 residues. Germline V lookup: CDR1 DFQATT, CDR2 SNEGSKA (reference sequence). Trimming cost V 3 bases and J 4 bases, with 3 bases left between them. The CDR3 is CSASRTEAFF. CDR3 sequence (DNA): TGCAGTGCTAGTCGCACTGAAGCTTTCTTT.

The chain recombines TRBV2 with TRBJ2-5; D may be TRBD1 (6 bases). With 8 bases removed from V and 4 bases from J, the gap between germline ends came to 17 bases. Germline CDR1 reads SNHLY; CDR2 reads FYNNEI. The CDR3 is 14 residues long. Here the CDR3 reads CASSFGQRGETQYF. DNA for the CDR3: TGTGCCAGCTCGTTTGGACAGAGAGGAGAGACCCAGTACTTC.

This clone was seen more than once but under ten times. This chain connects TRBV9 to TRBJ2-1; no definite D call. The CDR3 extends over 14 amino acids. Per the germline V gene, CDR1 is SGDLS and CDR2 is YYNGEE. The V end was cut by 3 bases, the J end by 7 bases, with 14 bases between. The chain's CDR3 is CASSGDGGLNEQFF. CDR3 sequence (DNA): TGTGCCAGCAGCGGCGATGGCGGCCTGAATGAGCAGTTCTTC.

The chain employs TRBV11-3 and TRBJ2-5, with 10 bases aligning to TRBD2. The length of the CDR3 is 17 residues. The V gene end was trimmed by 1 base and the J gene end by 2 bases; junction bases not matched to a gene: 7. Germline lookup yields CDR1 SGHNT and CDR2 YENEEA. The CDR3 nucleotides are TGTGCCAGCAGCTTAGGTCCGCTAGCGGGGGCACAAGAGACCCAGTACTTC. It translates to CASSLGPLAGAQETQYF.

V is TRBV7-9 and J is TRBJ2-1; 8 positions match TRBD2. Germline V gene lookup returns CDR1 SEHNR and CDR2 FQNEAQ (reference sequence). J lost 0 bases, V lost 5 bases, and 6 bases had no gene match. The CDR3 has 16 amino acids. The chain's CDR3 is CASSTAGTSSYNEQFF. Written as DNA, the CDR3 is TGTGCCAGCAGCACCGCCGGGACTAGCTCCTACAATGAGCAGTTCTTC.